The T cell receptor beta chain described here comes from a study of T cell responses to AZD1222 COVID-19 vaccine. Sequencing was performed with immunoSEQ multiplex PCR; in TCRdb, only in-frame clones are kept and a portion is missing. The top ten hold 4.4% of the sample, which has approximately 110,000 clones, about nine tenths seen once. Points on this clone: Other DNA sequences in the sample encode the same CDR3.

The sample here was peripheral blood, taken on day 0 of AZD1222 vaccination. This receptor was taken from an adult in good health.

CDR3 nucleotides: TGTGCCAGCAGCCAAGATTTCAGCGGGGGGGCCGATACGCAGTATTTT. It encodes CASSQDFSGGADTQYF. The chain is built from TRBV4-2 and TRBJ2-3, with 10 nucleotides matching TRBD2. The germline gives CDR1 LGHNA, CDR2 YNFKEQ. After removal of 0 bases from V and 6 bases from J, the junction contained 6 bases not matched to a gene. The CDR3 contains 16 residues.